Below are 7 T cell receptor beta chains sequenced from a single sample in a study of OX40 agonist ivuxolimab in advanced cancers. The data were produced by immunoSEQ multiplex PCR, yet TCRdb's version contains in-frame clones alone and is incomplete. The sample has 70,000 to 80,000 clones, roughly nine tenths seen once; the top ten hold 0.7% to 0.9%. The material sequenced was CD4+ or CD8+ T cells sorted from blood, taken in a trial of the OX40 agonist ivuxolimab. The receptors were sampled from an adult with an advanced solid tumor such as melanoma, head and neck, liver or kidney cancer.

The chain is built from TRBV4-3 and TRBJ2-2; D is undetermined. The CDR3 is 16 residues long. CDR1 LGHNA and CDR2 YSLEER come from the germline V gene. Deletions cut 2 bases from V and 3 bases from J, with 13 bases between. CDR3 residues: CASSQNLPGDTGELFF. CDR3 DNA sequence: TGCGCCAGCAGCCAAAACCTCCCTGGAGACACCGGGGAGCTGTTTTTT.

This clone was seen more than once but under ten times. The chain couples TRBV9 to TRBJ2-5; D unclear. This CDR3 contains 13 residues. Germline V gene data show CDR1 as SGDLS and CDR2 as YYNGEE. The V end lost 4 bases, the J end lost 4 bases, and 11 bases lay between the germline ends. The CDR3 is CASSPRQLETQYF. The CDR3 DNA is TGTGCCAGCAGCCCCCGGCAGCTAGAGACCCAGTACTTC.

The rearrangement uses TRBV7-2 and TRBJ2-5, with TRBD2 matching over 7 bases. The CDR3 length is 14 residues. CDR1 and CDR2 (germline): SGHTA, FQGNSA. Losses at the gene ends were 1 base for V and 7 bases for J; bases not matched to a gene: 6. The CDR3 coding sequence is TGTGCCAGCAGCTTAGTGGCTAGCGGCGGGACCCAGTACTTC. It codes for CASSLVASGGTQYF.

This chain joins TRBV7-9 and TRBJ2-3; D is possibly TRBD2 (7 bases). The CDR3 is 17 residues long. Germline V gene sequence: CDR1 SEHNR, CDR2 FQNEAQ (reference sequence). The ends were cut back, 5 bases at V and 6 bases at J, with 24 bases in the middle. CDR3 sequence: CASSLFWGGLTTDTQYF. In DNA form, the CDR3 reads TGTGCCAGCAGCCTATTCTGGGGGGGGCTAACCACGGATACGCAGTATTTT.

This sequence joins TRBV6-5 and TRBJ2-5, with 9 bases that match TRBD1. Unmatched junction bases numbered 7, after V lost 0 bases and J lost 5 bases. From germline, CDR1 is MNHEY and CDR2 SVGAGI. This CDR3 is built from 16 residues. CDR3 coding DNA: TGTGCCAGCAGTTACTCGACAGGGGGAATAGGGGAGACCCAGTACTTC. Amino acid sequence: CASSYSTGGIGETQYF.

V is TRBV2 and J is TRBJ2-4; D ambiguous. This CDR3 is 11 amino acids long. CDR1 SNHLY and CDR2 FYNNEI come from the germline V gene. The ends were cut back, 6 bases at V and 9 bases at J, with 9 bases in the middle. The CDR3 nucleotides are TGTGCCAGCAGCCCCGGATTCATTCAGTACTTC. This encodes CASSPGFIQYF. Combining the CDR3 with reference TRBV2 and TRBJ2-4 gives the whole variable domain EPEVTQTPSHQVTQMGQEVILRCVPISNHLYFYWYRQILGQKVEFLVSFYNNEISEKSEIFDDQFSVERPDGSNFTLKIRSTKLEDSAMYFCASSPGFIQYFGAGTRLSVL.

This clone was detected once. The V call is TRBV7-2, the J call TRBJ2-5; 8 nucleotides match TRBD1. The V and J ends lost 6 bases and 3 bases, in that order; junction bases with no gene match: 9. CDR3 length equals 15 residues. Germline V lookup: CDR1 SGHTA, CDR2 FQGNSA. CDR3 amino acids: CASSKDRAAEETQYF. Written as DNA, the CDR3 is TGTGCCAGCAGTAAGGACAGGGCGGCGGAAGAGACCCAGTACTTC.